This T cell receptor (beta chain) is drawn from a study of lymphopenia after photon versus proton radiotherapy. Study-wide points: Under photons, naive T cells and diversity fell while effector/memory populations rose. After lymphocyte nadir, photon-treated repertoires showed oligoclonal expansion, especially CD8+ Temra. Survival link was tested only in deceased patients; proton benefit remains a possibility.

Here immunoSEQ multiplex PCR was the method, and the copy in TCRdb shows in-frame clones only, minus some. The table lists 150,000 to 200,000 clones, 75% to 90% of them singletons. Trimming removed 0 bases from V and 0 bases from J; junction bases left unmatched: 5. The length of the CDR3 is 16 residues. Germline values: CDR1 SGHNT, CDR2 YYREEE (reference sequence). To note about this clone: The antigen is not known.

Sequenced material: peripheral blood, taken from a patient treated with photon-based radiotherapy. The clonotype originates from a man aged 45-60 years with gastric cancer. V and J are TRBV5-4 and TRBJ2-7, with 8 nucleotides matching TRBD2. Written as DNA, the CDR3 is TGTGCCAGCAGCTTGGACGGGAGGGCGAACTCCTACGAGCAGTACTTC. This encodes CASSLDGRANSYEQYF.